This TCR beta chain is from a study of blood T cells in healthy people across ages. Whole-study results and caveats: Changes in expanded clonotypes were possibly confounded, as the CMV status of donors was unknown.

Donors were systemically healthy Caucasian individuals from Russia aged 6 to 90 years. Primers used in a second PCR of about 7 to 12 cycles were a sample-barcoded 5' primer and a J-beta primer mix. Individual samples furnished no less than 2.5 million CDR3-containing paired-end reads apiece. TCRdb passed the 5' RACE reads through MiXCR, listing each CDR3 protein once. Of around 900,000 distinct CDR3 sequences in the sample, roughly 26% were seen once. There are many counts of this clonotype. Its antigen is still unknown. The V end lost 5 bases, the J end lost 10 bases, and 20 bases lay between the germline ends. The CDR3 spans 14 residues. The germline V gene has CDR1 SEHNR and CDR2 FQNEAQ (reference sequence).

Specimen: blood. This sequence originates from a woman older than 75 in good health. The V and J genes are TRBV7-9 and TRBJ1-1; D is undetermined. CDR3 bases: TGTGCCAGCAGCCCCCCAGTTCTTAGTCCACTAGCTTTCTTT. Protein sequence: CASSPPVLSPLAFF.